The present entry profiles one T cell receptor beta chain with its context. The entry originates in a study of Ad26.COV2.S vaccination and SARS-CoV-2 variants. Study-level background: Of the COV1001 trial arms, the Ad26.COV2.S arm included the donor. Donor got 5x10^10 or 1x10^11 viral particles of Ad26.COV2.S.

Sequencing was performed with immunoSEQ multiplex PCR; in TCRdb, only in-frame clones are kept and a portion is missing. The sample consists of around 320,000 clones, approximately 86% of them appearing once. Treatment indicated: roughly 20 received Ad26.COV2.S at low or high dose, single or two shots; several received placebo; per-sample allocation not given. The samples date from day 63 after the first vaccine or placebo injection. Sample: peripheral blood, taken in a trial of Ad26.COV2.S vaccine versus placebo. This TCR was recovered from a person aged 18-65 years who received the Ad26.COV2.S COVID-19 vaccine or a placebo.

Here the CDR3 reads CASSQEGWGNQPQHF. The CDR3 region has the DNA TGTGCCAGCAGCCAAGAGGGATGGGGCAATCAGCCCCAGCATTTT. The V call is TRBV3-1 (or the pseudogene TRBV3-2), the J call TRBJ1-5; no firm D call. The CDR3 totals 15 residues. Germline-derived CDR1 and CDR2 are LGHDT and YNNKEL (reference sequence). Between the trimmed V and J ends, which lost 0 bases and 2 bases, there was a span of 8 bases.